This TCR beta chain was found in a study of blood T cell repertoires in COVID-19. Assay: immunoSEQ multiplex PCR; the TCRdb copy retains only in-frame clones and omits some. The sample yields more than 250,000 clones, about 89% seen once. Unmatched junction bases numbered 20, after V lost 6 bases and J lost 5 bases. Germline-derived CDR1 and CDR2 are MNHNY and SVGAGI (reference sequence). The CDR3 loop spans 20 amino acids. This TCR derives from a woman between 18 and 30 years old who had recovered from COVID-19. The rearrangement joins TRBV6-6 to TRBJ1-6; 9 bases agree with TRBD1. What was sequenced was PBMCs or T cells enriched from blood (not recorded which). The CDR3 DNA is TGTGCCAGCAGCCACGACAGGGGGGGCGAAGACCGATCAAATAATTCACCCCTCCACTTT. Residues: CASSHDRGGEDRSNNSPLHF.